The 20 T cell receptor beta chains given below trace back to one sample, sequenced in a study of control samples from healthy donors and cancer patients. The table came from immunoSEQ multiplex PCR; TCRdb's copy has only in-frame clones and leaves some out. The sample yields 75,000 to 95,000 clones, about nine tenths seen once. The sequenced sample was blood. The receptors come from a young woman in good health.

This clone showed up just once. The chain joins TRBV4-1 to TRBJ1-2; D gene ambiguous. This CDR3 has 15 amino acids. V lost 0 bases and J 0 bases, leaving 8 bases between the germline ends. Germline assignment: CDR1 MGHRA and CDR2 YSYEKL. The CDR3 is CASSQDPATNYGYTF. The CDR3 DNA is TGCGCCAGCAGCCAAGATCCAGCTACTAACTATGGCTACACCTTC.

In its sample, this clone was seen a few times. The chain combines TRBV5-5 with TRBJ1-6; 7 nucleotides agree with TRBD1. This CDR3 region has 14 residues. V trimming: 6 bases; J trimming: 5 bases; junction bases outside the gene matches: 5. Germline V CDR1 and CDR2: SGHKS, YYEKEE (reference sequence). CDR3 amino acids: CASMTGWNNSPLHF. The CDR3 DNA follows: TGTGCCAGCATGACAGGGTGGAATAATTCACCCCTCCACTTT.

J is TRBJ1-2 and V is TRBV9; 9 nucleotides agree with TRBD1. The CDR3 sequence is 16 residues long. Germline V lookup: CDR1 SGDLS, CDR2 YYNGEE. V trimming: 3 bases; J trimming: 3 bases; junction bases outside the gene matches: 9. DNA for the CDR3: TGTGCCAGCAGCGACCATACAGGGGGCAGTGACTATGGCTACACCTTC. Residues: CASSDHTGGSDYGYTF.

V usage is TRBV12-3 or TRBV12-4 and J usage is TRBJ2-3; D is uncertain. Trimming took 1 base from V and 4 from J, leaving 3 bases between them. The length of the CDR3 is 12 residues. CDR3 region: CASSLGADTQYF. The CDR3 nucleotides read TGTGCCAGCAGTTTAGGGGCAGATACGCAGTATTTT.

The J gene is TRBJ1-2, the V gene TRBV4-2; possible D gene TRBD1, 5 bases. The germline V gene encodes CDR1 LGHNA and CDR2 YNFKEQ. V lost 1 base to trimming and J lost 4 bases, with 13 bases between them. This CDR3 spans 15 amino acids. The DNA of the CDR3 is TGTGCCAGCAGCCAAGCGCAGGGAGAATCCTATGGCTACACCTTC. The encoded protein is CASSQAQGESYGYTF.

V usage is TRBV7-6 and J usage is TRBJ1-1; D is possibly TRBD1 (5 bases). CDR1 and CDR2 from the germline V gene are SGHVS and FNYEAQ. Trimming took 5 bases from V and 1 from J, leaving 20 bases between them. The CDR3 is made up of 17 amino acids. The CDR3 loop reads CASSPTLGEKGNTEAFF. The CDR3 nucleotides are TGTGCCAGCAGCCCAACGTTAGGGGAGAAGGGGAACACTGAAGCTTTCTTT.

This sequence joins TRBV13 and TRBJ1-2, with D tentatively TRBD1 (5 bases). CDR3 length: 13 residues. Per the germline V gene, CDR1 is PRHDT and CDR2 is FYEKMQ (reference sequence). The V end was cut by 0 bases, the J end by 7 bases, with 9 bases between. The CDR3 spells CASSLGRDPGYTF. The DNA for the CDR3 is TGTGCCAGCAGCTTAGGCAGGGATCCTGGCTACACCTTC.

The CDR3 nucleotides read TGTGCCAGTTCAATACAGGGGGCTAGCTATGGCTACACCTTC. Protein sequence: CASSIQGASYGYTF. This chain connects TRBV27 to TRBJ1-2; 9 nucleotides line up with TRBD1. Germline CDR1 and CDR2: MNHEY and SMNVEV (reference sequence). The CDR3 loop spans 14 amino acids. Trimming at V came to 9 bases and at J to 4 bases, leaving 9 bases not matched to a gene.

Note on this clone: This sample also contains other DNA sequences that code for the same CDR3. The V and J genes are TRBV5-1 and TRBJ1-1, with D unclear. The CDR3 has 11 amino acids. V shed 2 bases and J shed 8 bases, with 7 bases lying between them. The germline V gene encodes CDR1 SGHRS and CDR2 YFSETQ. The CDR3 loop reads CASSLEEEAFF. For the CDR3, the DNA is TGCGCCAGCAGCTTAGAGGAAGAAGCTTTCTTT. The whole variable domain, filled in from reference TRBV5-1 and TRBJ1-1, reads KAGVTQTPRYLIKTRGQQVTLSCSPISGHRSVSWYQQTPGQGLQFLFEYFSETQRNKGNFPGRFSGRQFSNSRSEMNVSTLELGDSALYLCASSLEEEAFFGQGTRLTVV.

The chain employs TRBV2 and TRBJ1-2; D not certain. Germline CDR1 SNHLY, CDR2 FYNNEI. This CDR3 spans 14 amino acids. Trimming pared 6 bases from V and 10 bases from J, leaving 21 bases between. The CDR3 region is CASSPGIGPHLYTF. The CDR3 bases are TGTGCCAGCAGCCCCGGGATAGGCCCTCATCTCTACACCTTC.

This clone appeared a single time. This rearrangement joins TRBV5-1 to TRBJ1-2, with D possibly matching TRBD1 (6 bases). V was shortened by 8 bases and J by 5 bases, with 16 bases between the two germline ends. The V gene's germline CDR1 is SGHRS and CDR2 YFSETQ. This CDR3 has 13 amino acids. Here the CDR3 DNA reads TGCGCCAGTTGGGGGCAGGAAGGGTATGGCTACACCTTC. Protein: CASWGQEGYGYTF.

This clone has just one count. The J gene is TRBJ1-2, the V gene TRBV27; TRBD1 might be the D (5 bases). With 3 bases removed from V and 4 bases from J, the gap between germline ends came to 12 bases. The V gene's germline CDR1 is MNHEY and CDR2 SMNVEV (reference sequence). The CDR3 is 14 amino acids. CDR3 sequence reads: CASSFARDGYGYTF. DNA for the CDR3: TGTGCCAGCAGTTTCGCCCGGGACGGCTATGGCTACACCTTC.

The chain is built from TRBV2 and TRBJ2-7; TRBD2 matches 9 bases. CDR1 is SNHLY, CDR2 FYNNEI, per germline. V was clipped by 6 bases and J by 0 bases; unmatched bases: 3. The CDR3 spans 14 residues. CDR3 sequence: CASSLAGRSYEQYF. Written as DNA, the CDR3 is TGTGCCAGCAGCCTAGCGGGGCGCTCCTACGAGCAGTACTTC.

V and J are TRBV18 and TRBJ1-1; D is perhaps TRBD1 (5 bases). Per the germline V gene, CDR1 is KGHSH and CDR2 is LQKENI. The CDR3 has 14 residues. The V end lost 4 bases, the J end lost 4 bases, and 13 bases lay between the germline ends. DNA of the CDR3: TGTGCCAGCTCACAACAGGCCTTGGGCACTGAAGCTTTCTTT. It codes for CASSQQALGTEAFF.

The gene calls are TRBV27 and TRBJ2-7, with D possibly TRBD1 on 6 matching bases. From germline, CDR1 is MNHEY and CDR2 SMNVEV (reference sequence). Between the trimmed V and J ends, which lost 6 bases and 6 bases, there was a span of 15 bases. The CDR3 contains 13 residues. The CDR3 region is CASSTQGLLEQYF. The CDR3 nucleotides are TGTGCCAGCAGCACACAGGGTCTCCTCGAGCAGTACTTC.

The chain recombines TRBV7-8 with TRBJ1-2; D is ambiguous. The V gene's germline CDR1 is SGHVS and CDR2 FQNEAQ. Trimming took off 1 base at V and 8 bases at J, with 8 bases between the two ends. The CDR3 loop spans 12 amino acids. CDR3 bases: TGTGCCAGCAGCTTAGGGGCCGGGGGCTACACCTTC. It specifies CASSLGAGGYTF.

This clone was seen just once. The chain carries TRBV15 and TRBJ2-5; 14 bases agree with TRBD2. Germline V gene data show CDR1 as LNHNV and CDR2 as YYDKDF (reference sequence). CDR3 size: 15 residues. Trimming removed 3 bases from V and 5 bases from J; junction bases left unmatched: 2. In DNA form, the CDR3 reads TGTGCCACCAGCAGGACTAGCGGGGGGGCGGAGACCCAGTACTTC. It is translated as CATSRTSGGAETQYF.

The V gene is TRBV5-6, the J gene TRBJ1-1; D is unresolved. CDR1 SGHDT and CDR2 YYEEEE come from the germline V gene. V was cut by 5 bases and J by 1 base, with 6 bases left in between. This CDR3 has 12 residues. This CDR3 is CASSPQNTEAFF. In nucleotides, the CDR3 is TGTGCCAGCAGTCCCCAGAACACTGAAGCTTTCTTT. The whole variable domain, remainder taken from reference TRBV5-6 and TRBJ1-1, is DAGVTQSPTHLIKTRGQQVTLRCSPKSGHDTVSWYQQALGQGPQFIFQYYEEEERQRGNFPDRFSGHQFPNYSSELNVNALLLGDSALYLCASSPQNTEAFFGQGTRLTVV.

The chain joins TRBV10-2 to TRBJ1-2; weak D call: TRBD1 (6 bases). Germline loops: CDR1 WSHSY, CDR2 SAAADI. The CDR3 totals 16 residues. Trimming took off 2 bases at V and 4 bases at J, with 17 bases between the two ends. The CDR3 region has the DNA TGCGCCAGCAGTGAGACAGGGACCGTGGCCTCCTATGGCTACACCTTC. Translated: CASSETGTVASYGYTF.

This clone was observed a single time. The CDR3 nucleotides read TGTGCCAGCAGTCTGGGGGCGGTCACTGAAGCTTTCTTT. As protein: CASSLGAVTEAFF. The chain has TRBV5-8 and TRBJ1-1, with D possibly being TRBD1 (6 bases). The CDR3 totals 13 residues. Germline CDR1 SGHTS, CDR2 YDEGEE. V dropped 5 bases and J dropped 4 bases, with 12 bases sitting between them. The full variable domain, in which reference TRBV5-8 and TRBJ1-1 provide the parts outside the CDR3, is EAGVTQSPTHLIKTRGQQATLRCSPISGHTSVYWYQQALGLGLQFLLWYDEGEERNRGNFPPRFSGRQFPNYSSELNVNALELEDSALYLCASSLGAVTEAFFGQGTRLTVV.